The 7 T cell receptor beta chains reported below all come from one sample, sequenced in a study of blood T cell repertoires in COVID-19. Generated by immunoSEQ multiplex PCR, the TCRdb table keeps only in-frame clones and is missing some. The sample records 200,000 to 300,000 clones, around 84% being singletons. Sequenced input: peripheral blood. These receptor sequences come from a man aged 55 to 70 with acute or convalescent COVID-19.

This clone was counted a few times. The genes are TRBV27 and TRBJ2-2; no clear D. V shed 2 bases and J shed 0 bases, with 4 bases lying between them. Germline V gene data show CDR1 as MNHEY and CDR2 as SMNVEV (reference sequence). The CDR3 is made up of 14 amino acids. The CDR3 spells CASSLGSNTGELFF. The CDR3 coding sequence is TGTGCCAGCAGTTTAGGCTCGAACACCGGGGAGCTGTTTTTT.

This clone has just one count. V usage is TRBV18 and J usage is TRBJ1-1; no firm D call. Germline loops: CDR1 KGHSH, CDR2 LQKENI. V shed 6 bases and J shed 7 bases, with 15 bases lying between them. The CDR3 consists of 13 residues. CDR3: CASSPPARSEAFF. The CDR3 coding sequence is TGTGCCAGCTCGCCGCCAGCACGGAGTGAAGCTTTCTTT.

The chain carries TRBV6-5 and TRBJ2-7; the match to TRBD1 covers 7 bases. The CDR3 has 14 amino acids. The germline V gene encodes CDR1 MNHEY and CDR2 SVGAGI. J lost 3 bases, V lost 10 bases, and 12 bases had no gene match. Here the CDR3 reads CATRDRAARYEQYF. The CDR3, as DNA: TGTGCCACTAGAGACAGGGCGGCTCGCTACGAGCAGTACTTC.

The chain recombines TRBV7-9 with TRBJ2-7, with TRBD1 matching over 10 bases. Germline V gene lookup returns CDR1 SEHNR and CDR2 FQNEAQ (reference sequence). The CDR3 spans 16 residues. V lost 2 bases, J lost 3 bases, and 7 bases stayed unmatched. In nucleotides, the CDR3 is TGTGCCAGCAGCTTAAGGGAACGGACAGGGGGCTACGAGCAGTACTTC. Encoded protein: CASSLRERTGGYEQYF.

The chain employs TRBV6-4 and TRBJ1-1; D unresolved. Trimming pared 5 bases from V and 1 base from J, leaving 8 bases between. Per germline, CDR1 MRHNA and CDR2 SNTAGT. CDR3 length: 13 residues. The DNA for the CDR3 is TGTGCCAGCAGTCAGCGGGAGAACACTGAAGCTTTCTTT. Translating gives CASSQRENTEAFF.

CDR3 coding DNA: TGTGCCAGCAACAGACCCTTTAGCGGGAGGGTAGGCGGAGGTGGACAGTTCTTC. The encoded protein is CASNRPFSGRVGGGGQFF. The chain combines TRBV21-1 with TRBJ2-1; the table assigns TRBD2, which was not confirmed against the DNA. TRBV21-1 is a pseudogene locus. The CDR3 sequence is 18 residues long.

The rearrangement joins TRBV19 to TRBJ1-5, with 9 nucleotides matching TRBD1. Unmatched junction bases numbered 6, after V lost 3 bases and J lost 6 bases. The CDR3 loop spans 15 amino acids. The germline gives CDR1 LNHDA, CDR2 SQIVND (reference sequence). CDR3 protein: CASSIPGQGSQPQHF. The CDR3 coding sequence is TGTGCCAGTAGTATCCCGGGACAGGGAAGTCAGCCCCAGCATTTT.